The 30 T cell receptor beta chains below were found in one sample sequenced in a study of radiotherapy plus CTLA-4 blockade in lung cancer. TCRdb's copy holds only in-frame clones and misses some; the assay was immunoSEQ multiplex PCR. The table lists roughly 100,000 clones, more than 75% of them singletons. This specimen consisted of peripheral blood, obtained from a patient treated with radiotherapy plus ipilimumab. These receptors all stem from a human donor with non-small cell lung cancer that progressed on radiotherapy plus ipilimumab. Some clones in this sample may be carry-over from other donors' samples.

This chain connects TRBV5-1 to TRBJ1-1; 7 nucleotides agree with TRBD1. Unmatched junction bases numbered 4, after V lost 1 base and J lost 1 base. In germline, CDR1 is SGHRS, CDR2 YFSETQ. The CDR3 sequence is 15 residues long. In DNA form, the CDR3 reads TGCGCCAGCAGCTTGTTCCAGGGGGGGAACACTGAAGCTTTCTTT. Residues: CASSLFQGGNTEAFF.

The chain employs TRBV19 and TRBJ2-3; D ambiguous. The CDR3 loop spans 13 amino acids. Germline V gene sequence: CDR1 LNHDA, CDR2 SQIVND (reference sequence). The ends were cut back, 0 bases at V and 1 base at J, with 2 bases in the middle. CDR3 DNA: TGTGCCAGTAGTATAGATGGCACAGATACGCAGTATTTT. Its protein product is CASSIDGTDTQYF.

The V and J genes are TRBV6-5 and TRBJ2-7; D gene unclear. Between the trimmed V and J ends, which lost 0 bases and 2 bases, there was a span of 8 bases. Germline V CDR1 and CDR2: MNHEY, SVGAGI. The CDR3 contains 14 residues. The CDR3 sequence is CASSYSVQTYEQYF. CDR3 DNA: TGTGCCAGCAGTTACTCGGTCCAGACCTACGAGCAGTACTTC.

The rearrangement joins TRBV4-1 to TRBJ2-7; 7 nucleotides line up with TRBD1. Germline V gene lookup returns CDR1 MGHRA and CDR2 YSYEKL. This CDR3 has 15 amino acids. Trimming removed 4 bases from V and 3 bases from J; junction bases left unmatched: 9. Here the CDR3 reads CASSPAGTAFYEQYF. CDR3 sequence (DNA): TGCGCCAGCAGCCCGGCCGGGACAGCTTTCTACGAGCAGTACTTC.

About this clone: Sequence at one end of the junction differs from germline and may be a read error. The CDR3 region has the DNA TGTGCCAGCAGCTTCCGGACAGAGACGGCCCTCTACTTT. Translated, it gives CASSFRTETALYF. The V call is TRBV7-9, the J call TRBJ1-6, with D possibly matching TRBD1 (6 bases). The CDR3 has 13 residues. The V gene's germline CDR1 is SEHNR and CDR2 FQNEAQ (reference sequence).

V and J are TRBV27 and TRBJ1-2; TRBD1 aligns across 7 bases. This CDR3 region has 13 residues. V lost 4 bases and J lost 8; bases outside the gene matches: 7. CDR1 and CDR2 (germline): MNHEY, SMNVEV (reference sequence). CDR3 coding DNA: TGTGCCAGCAGTTACACAGGGGTTAGAGGCTACACCTTC. Translation: CASSYTGVRGYTF.

The chain's CDR3 is CASSTDRGWTEAFF. The CDR3 nucleotides are TGTGCCAGCAGCACGGACAGGGGGTGGACTGAAGCTTTCTTT. The V call is TRBV5-4, the J call TRBJ1-1, with 10 bases lining up with TRBD1. CDR1 and CDR2 (germline): SGHNT, YYREEE (reference sequence). Trimming removed 4 bases from V and 5 bases from J; junction bases left unmatched: 5. The CDR3 is 14 residues long. The whole variable domain, remainder taken from reference TRBV5-4 and TRBJ1-1, is ETGVTQSPTHLIKTRGQQVTLRCSSQSGHNTVSWYQQALGQGPQFIFQYYREEENGRGNFPPRFSGLQFPNYSSELNVNALELDDSALYLCASSTDRGWTEAFFGQGTRLTVV.

The chain is built from TRBV5-6 and TRBJ2-5; 9 nucleotides line up with TRBD1. The CDR3 loop spans 15 amino acids. The germline V gene encodes CDR1 SGHDT and CDR2 YYEEEE. V shed 4 bases and J 5 bases; nucleotides not matched to a gene: 9. CDR3 sequence: CASSQGQGWRETQYF. For the CDR3, the DNA is TGTGCCAGCAGCCAGGGACAGGGTTGGAGGGAGACCCAGTACTTC.

In this sample, this clone turned up once. The gene calls are TRBV2 and TRBJ2-5; D perhaps matches TRBD1 (6 bases). CDR3 length: 13 residues. Trimming took off 2 bases at V and 4 bases at J, with 8 bases between the two ends. The germline V gene encodes CDR1 SNHLY and CDR2 FYNNEI. The CDR3: CASSELRGETQYF. The CDR3 DNA is TGTGCCAGCAGTGAACTCAGGGGAGAGACCCAGTACTTC.

The V and J genes are TRBV5-1 and TRBJ2-2; TRBD1 matches 10 bases. The CDR3 sequence is 15 residues long. Germline CDR1 reads SGHRS; CDR2 reads YFSETQ. Trimming cost V 4 bases and J 4 bases; bases outside gene matches: 4. The CDR3 sequence is CASSPGTGATGELFF. The CDR3 coding sequence is TGCGCCAGCAGCCCAGGGACAGGGGCCACCGGGGAGCTGTTTTTT.

The genes are TRBV5-4 and TRBJ1-2, with 7 bases aligning to TRBD1. The germline CDR1 and CDR2 sequences are SGHNT and YYREEE (reference sequence). CDR3 length: 14 amino acids. Trimming removed 6 bases from V and 8 bases from J; junction bases left unmatched: 13. CDR3 in amino acids: CASTSRAGDSGYTF. In nucleotides, the CDR3 is TGTGCCAGCACCTCCCGTGCCGGGGACAGCGGCTACACCTTC.

The chain uses TRBV18 and TRBJ2-1; TRBD1 agrees at 8 bases. J lost 0 bases, V lost 6 bases, and 13 bases had no gene match. This CDR3 is 18 amino acids long. Germline loops: CDR1 KGHSH, CDR2 LQKENI. The CDR3, as DNA: TGTGCCAGCTCCCAGGCCTGGACAGGGCAAGGCTCCTACAATGAGCAGTTCTTC. Residues: CASSQAWTGQGSYNEQFF.

The chain employs TRBV5-1 and TRBJ1-3; D is unresolved. Trimming shortened V by 0 bases and J by 2 bases, and 15 bases separated the two germline ends. Looked up from germline, CDR1 is SGHRS and CDR2 is YFSETQ. This CDR3 spans 17 amino acids. The CDR3 coding sequence is TGCGCCAGCAGCTTGGCCCCCGGGGAAGTACCTGGAAACACCATATATTTT. It is translated as CASSLAPGEVPGNTIYF.

The V gene is TRBV18, the J gene TRBJ2-7; perhaps TRBD1 as D (5 bases). In germline, CDR1 is KGHSH, CDR2 LQKENI. Trimming took off 2 bases at V and 4 bases at J, with 15 bases between the two ends. The CDR3 contains 15 residues. The CDR3: CASSPSSQGAYEQYF. CDR3 DNA: TGTGCCAGCTCACCATCTTCGCAGGGTGCGTACGAGCAGTACTTC.

This clone was seen more than once but under ten times. The chain uses TRBV6-6 and TRBJ1-2, with 7 bases fitting TRBD1. V lost 0 bases, J lost 6 bases, and 4 bases stayed unmatched. CDR1 and CDR2 (germline): MNHNY, SVGAGI (reference sequence). The CDR3 contains 14 residues. The CDR3 spells CASSYSWQGDGYTF. In DNA, the CDR3 is TGTGCCAGCAGTTACTCTTGGCAGGGGGATGGCTACACCTTC.

The genes are TRBV6-1 and TRBJ1-2; D uncertain. The CDR3 is 16 amino acids. With 2 bases removed from V and 5 bases from J, the gap between germline ends came to 18 bases. Germline CDR1 is MNHNS and CDR2 is SASEGT. CDR3 amino acids: CASSEMLQEYPYGYTF. As DNA, the CDR3 is TGTGCCAGCAGTGAAATGTTACAAGAATATCCGTATGGCTACACCTTC.

In nucleotides, the CDR3 is TGTGCCAGCAGCCTTCGACCGGGGACAGGGCATGGCTACACCTTC. Its translation: CASSLRPGTGHGYTF. The rearrangement links TRBV7-9 to TRBJ1-2; the match to TRBD1 covers 9 bases. The germline V gene has CDR1 SEHNR and CDR2 FQNEAQ (reference sequence). The CDR3 has 15 amino acids. V was clipped by 5 bases and J by 6 bases; unmatched bases: 10. Filled out from reference TRBV7-9 and TRBJ1-2, the complete variable domain reads DTGVSQNPRHKITKRGQNVTFRCDPISEHNRLYWYRQTLGQGPEFLTYFQNEAQLEKSRLLSDRFSAERPKGSFSTLEIQRTEQGDSAMYLCASSLRPGTGHGYTFGSGTRLTVV.

The gene calls are TRBV7-2 and TRBJ1-2, with no clear D. V dropped 2 bases and J dropped 2 bases, with 9 bases sitting between them. This CDR3 is 14 amino acids long. Germline lookup yields CDR1 SGHTA and CDR2 FQGNSA. The chain's CDR3 is CASSLRMTNYGYTF. DNA of the CDR3: TGTGCCAGCAGCTTACGGATGACGAACTATGGCTACACCTTC.

The chain links TRBV2 to TRBJ2-1; D is perhaps TRBD1 (5 bases). Germline assignment: CDR1 SNHLY and CDR2 FYNNEI. CDR3 length: 13 amino acids. The ends were cut back, 9 bases at V and 0 bases at J, with 9 bases in the middle. CDR3 region: CASSRGSYNEQFF. CDR3 bases: TGTGCCAGTAGTAGGGGCTCCTACAATGAGCAGTTCTTC. The whole variable domain, filled in from reference TRBV2 and TRBJ2-1, reads EPEVTQTPSHQVTQMGQEVILRCVPISNHLYFYWYRQILGQKVEFLVSFYNNEISEKSEIFDDQFSVERPDGSNFTLKIRSTKLEDSAMYFCASSRGSYNEQFFGPGTRLTVL.

The chain has TRBV9 and TRBJ2-4; 7 nucleotides line up with TRBD2. Germline CDR1 is SGDLS and CDR2 is YYNGEE. Trimming took 4 bases from V and 1 from J; bases not matched to a gene: 5. The CDR3 consists of 15 residues. CDR3 bases: TGTGCCAGCAGCCCCCTGGGGGGGGCCAAAAACATTCAGTACTTC. This translates into CASSPLGGAKNIQYF.

The rearrangement links TRBV6-6 to TRBJ1-1; the D is unclear. The CDR3 extends over 14 amino acids. Germline CDR1 and CDR2: MNHNY and SVGAGI (reference sequence). With 2 bases removed from V and 1 base from J, the gap between germline ends came to 8 bases. The CDR3 nucleotides are TGTGCCAGCAGTTACGTACAAAAGAACACTGAAGCTTTCTTT. Its translation is CASSYVQKNTEAFF.

On this clone itself: Within the sample, other DNA sequences also encode this same CDR3. V and J are TRBV15 and TRBJ1-1; D is possibly TRBD1 (6 bases). CDR1 and CDR2 from the germline V gene are LNHNV and YYDKDF (reference sequence). The V end lost 0 bases, the J end lost 4 bases, and 15 bases lay between the germline ends. The CDR3 consists of 16 residues. The CDR3 DNA sequence: TGTGCCACCAGCAGAGATCCGGCAGGGGCTGGCACTGAAGCTTTCTTT. As protein: CATSRDPAGAGTEAFF.

V is TRBV2 and J is TRBJ2-5; TRBD2 aligns across 8 bases. Germline CDR1 is SNHLY and CDR2 is FYNNEI. This CDR3 region has 17 residues. V lost 7 bases to trimming and J lost 5 bases; unmatched junction nucleotides: 18. The CDR3 DNA reads TGTGCCAGCAAAAACATACGACTAGCGCCCGACGGGGAGACCCAGTACTTC. As protein: CASKNIRLAPDGETQYF.

The V call is TRBV5-6, the J call TRBJ2-1; D remains unclear. The CDR3 sequence is 13 residues long. Trimming cost V 0 bases and J 0 bases, with 1 base left between them. Germline values: CDR1 SGHDT, CDR2 YYEEEE. CDR3 in DNA: TGTGCCAGCAGCTTGGCCTCCTACAATGAGCAGTTCTTC. It codes for CASSLASYNEQFF.

This chain uses TRBV6-6 with TRBJ2-4; D possibly corresponds to TRBD2 (6 bases). CDR1 is MNHNY, CDR2 SVGAGI, per germline (reference sequence). V was pared by 2 bases and J by 9 bases, with 14 bases between. The CDR3 has 14 residues. The CDR3, as DNA: TGTGCCAGCAGTTACGGGCCACTCGGGAGCATTCAGTACTTC. Encoded protein: CASSYGPLGSIQYF.

The chain employs TRBV5-1 and TRBJ1-1; no definite D call. The germline CDR1 and CDR2 sequences are SGHRS and YFSETQ. CDR3 length: 15 residues. V lost 5 bases and J lost 1, with 15 bases in between. The CDR3 DNA sequence: TGCGCCAGCAGTTATAATGGCAGAGAGAACACTGAAGCTTTCTTT. This encodes CASSYNGRENTEAFF.

This clone was counted once. This chain joins TRBV6-5 and TRBJ2-7, with D tentatively TRBD2 (5 bases). V lost 4 bases and J 9 bases, leaving 10 bases between the germline ends. The CDR3 length is 11 residues. The germline gives CDR1 MNHEY, CDR2 SVGAGI. CDR3 DNA sequence: TGTGCCAGCAGTTCCCCAGAGGGGCAGTACTTC. Residues: CASSSPEGQYF.

The V and J genes are TRBV7-2 and TRBJ1-4; perhaps TRBD1 as D (6 bases). There are 15 residues in the CDR3. The germline CDR1 and CDR2 sequences are SGHTA and FQGNSA. V lost 4 bases to trimming and J lost 8 bases, with 17 bases between them. In DNA, the CDR3 is TGTGCCAGCAGCTACCAATCAGGGGATGGAGAAAAACTGTTTTTT. It is translated as CASSYQSGDGEKLFF.

In regard to this clone: Germline is not matched at one junction end, which may reflect a read error. The chain is built from TRBV5-1 and TRBJ2-1; D unclear. Germline lookup yields CDR1 SGHRS and CDR2 YFSETQ. The CDR3 covers 14 residues. CDR3 sequence: CASSLGAASNEQFF. In nucleotides, the CDR3 is TGCGCCAGCAGTTTGGGTGCGGCTTCCAATGAGCAGTTCTTC.

The chain carries TRBV5-1 and TRBJ2-5; D is perhaps TRBD1 or TRBD2 (5 bases each). V lost 4 bases to trimming and J lost 1 base, with 14 bases between them. The CDR3 is made up of 15 amino acids. The germline CDR1 and CDR2 sequences are SGHRS and YFSETQ. The CDR3 bases are TGCGCCAGCAGCCAAGCCCGGGACGGCCAAGAGACCCAGTACTTC. This codes for CASSQARDGQETQYF.